This TCR beta chain was sequenced for a study of response to subunit inactivated influenza vaccine. Regarding the study as a whole: Each seasonal flu vaccination may recruit only limited new T cells, authors suggested.

This clonotype was observed a few times. Its target is unknown. TCRdb re-called the RT-PCR reads with MiXCR, one entry per CDR3 protein. This sample has 500,000 to 600,000 distinct CDR3 sequences, with 10% to 15% found just once. Trimming pared 7 bases from V and 0 bases from J, leaving 12 bases between. The CDR3 length is 13 residues. In germline, CDR1 is SQVTM, CDR2 ANQGSEA. The sequence came from a man aged 45-65 years who received an inactivated influenza vaccine. The sample here was PBMCs from blood, taken on the day of vaccination. The chain combines TRBV29-1 with TRBJ1-1, with D perhaps TRBD1 (6 bases). The DNA of the CDR3 is TGCAGCGGCGGTCAGGGGCTGAACACTGAAGCTTTCTTT. Translated, it gives CSGGQGLNTEAFF.